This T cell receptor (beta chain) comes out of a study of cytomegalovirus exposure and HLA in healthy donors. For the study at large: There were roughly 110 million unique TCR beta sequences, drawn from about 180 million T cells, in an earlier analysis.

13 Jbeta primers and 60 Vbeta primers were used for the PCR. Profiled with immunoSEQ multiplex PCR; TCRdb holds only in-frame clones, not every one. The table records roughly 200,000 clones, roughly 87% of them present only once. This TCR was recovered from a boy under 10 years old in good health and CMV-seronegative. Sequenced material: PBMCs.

The CDR3 sequence is CASSIDRGGTEAFF. The CDR3 nucleotides are TGCGCCAGCAGCATTGACAGGGGTGGCACTGAAGCTTTCTTT. V usage is TRBV5-1 and J usage is TRBJ1-1; TRBD1 matches at 8 bases. With V trimmed by 4 bases and J by 4 bases, 6 bases remained unmatched. Germline V lookup: CDR1 SGHRS, CDR2 YFSETQ. The CDR3 is 14 amino acids.